The subject of this entry is one T cell receptor (beta chain). Its antigen is undetermined. The repertoire was sequenced with immunoSEQ multiplex PCR; TCRdb's copy has only in-frame clones and lacks some. The data show more than 30,000 clones, with none appearing a single time. The sample is drawn from a study of T cell clonality in common variable immunodeficiency. Study-wide points: Common variable immunodeficiency TCR beta sequences reportedly had fewer deletions and N-nucleotide insertions.

This TCR was recovered from a human donor with common variable immunodeficiency. Sequencing was performed on peripheral blood mononuclear cells.

The CDR3 is CASNRVRDTIYF. CDR3 DNA, as far as it was read: TGTGCCAGCAACAGGGTGAGAGACACC. The chain joins TRBV7-9 to TRBJ1-3, with D maybe TRBD1 (6 bases). Read data end 3 residues before the CDR3 end; the end is taken from the germline J gene. Trimming shortened V by 7 bases and J by 8 bases, and 12 bases separated the two germline ends. Germline CDR1 is SEHNR and CDR2 is FQNEAQ (reference sequence). The CDR3 is made up of 12 amino acids. The entire variable domain, with the rest obtained from reference TRBV7-9 and TRBJ1-3, is as follows: DTGVSQNPRHKITKRGQNVTFRCDPISEHNRLYWYRQTLGQGPEFLTYFQNEAQLEKSRLLSDRFSAERPKGSFSTLEIQRTEQGDSAMYLCASNRVRDTIYFGEGSWLTVV.